This TCR beta chain emerged from a study of blood T cell repertoires in COVID-19. In the study overall: The origin of the acute and convalescent COVID-19 samples was the United States, Italy and Spain. The analysed material was cDNA or gDNA that came from T cells, B-cell-depleted T cells, or PBMCs.

In the authors' workflow: Reference gene primer amplification gave estimated nucleated cell counts. Profiled with immunoSEQ multiplex PCR; TCRdb holds only in-frame clones, not every one. That table supplies the V and J calls and clone size; D and trimming were determined from the DNA. In the table there are around 260,000 clones, 86% of which are singletons. About this clone itself: It may be a read error: a sequence one base away is much more abundant.

V lost 6 bases, J lost 0 bases, and 3 bases lay in between. This CDR3 spans 13 amino acids. Germline V gene data show CDR1 as MDHEN and CDR2 as SYDVKM. The chain joins TRBV28 to TRBJ2-6; no firm D call. Source material: peripheral blood. The receptor was isolated from a young man with active or convalescent COVID-19. CDR3 residues: CASSFSGANVLTF. Here the CDR3 DNA reads TGTGCCAGCAGCTTCTCTGGGGCCAACGTCCTGACTTTC.